Shown below are 27 T cell receptor beta chains from a single sample sequenced in a study of T cell repertoires in cytomegalovirus infection. Via MiXCR, TCRdb re-called the reads, giving one row per CDR3 protein. The sample consists of about 300,000 distinct CDR3 sequences, around 9.6% of them appearing once. Sequencing was carried out using PBMCs. Receptor source: a human donor in good health (CMV status not recorded). Some clones in this sample may be carry-over from other donors' samples.

In this sample, this clonotype turned up many times. The V and J genes are TRBV28 and TRBJ2-7; the match to TRBD1 covers 10 bases. This CDR3 is built from 15 residues. The J segment lost 2 bases and the V segment lost 5 bases, leaving 6 bases of the junction unmatched. CDR1 and CDR2 (germline): MDHEN, SYDVKM. CDR3 sequence: CASSRSGTGAYEQYF. CDR3 coding DNA: TGTGCCAGCAGTCGGTCCGGGACAGGGGCCTACGAGCAGTACTTC.

This clonotype was recorded many times. The chain combines TRBV5-5 with TRBJ2-1, with 12 bases aligning to TRBD2. From germline, CDR1 is SGHKS and CDR2 YYEKEE (reference sequence). The V segment lost 4 bases and the J segment 10 bases; nucleotides outside the gene matches: 9. The CDR3 contains 15 residues. CDR3 protein: CASSPWTSGVWEQFF. DNA of the CDR3: TGTGCCAGCAGCCCTTGGACTAGCGGGGTATGGGAGCAGTTCTTC.

The chain links TRBV20-1 to TRBJ2-5; D is unresolved. Germline CDR1 reads DFQATT; CDR2 reads SNEGSKA (reference sequence). CDR3 length: 10 amino acids. V was clipped by 5 bases and J by 5 bases, with 6 bases between them. The CDR3 reads CSALNETQYF. CDR3 bases: TGCAGTGCTCTGAACGAGACCCAGTACTTC.

This clonotype was counted many times. This sequence joins TRBV2 and TRBJ2-1; D gene unclear. CDR1 and CDR2 (germline): SNHLY, FYNNEI. Deletions cut 7 bases from V and 0 bases from J, with 7 bases between. This CDR3 contains 13 residues. The CDR3 region has the DNA TGTGCCAGCACCGTTAGCTCCTACAATGAGCAGTTCTTC. It yields the protein CASTVSSYNEQFF.

The V and J genes are TRBV20-1 and TRBJ1-1, with D hard to call. The V and J ends lost 0 bases and 0 bases respectively, with 8 bases between them. The germline V gene encodes CDR1 DFQATT and CDR2 SNEGSKA (reference sequence). CDR3 length: 14 residues. CDR3 amino acids: CSAREGIMNTEAFF. For the CDR3, the DNA is TGCAGTGCTAGAGAGGGGATAATGAACACTGAAGCTTTCTTT.

The table lists this clonotype with many counts. This rearrangement joins TRBV19 to TRBJ1-4, with 8 bases lining up with TRBD1. V was clipped by 5 bases and J by 3 bases; unmatched bases: 8. The CDR3 consists of 16 residues. The germline V gene has CDR1 LNHDA and CDR2 SQIVND (reference sequence). CDR3 amino acids: CASSALRQGPNEKLFF. Written as DNA, the CDR3 is TGTGCCAGTAGTGCCCTTCGACAGGGGCCTAATGAAAAACTGTTTTTT.

There are many counts of this clonotype. V and J are TRBV7-8 and TRBJ2-1; a possible D gene is TRBD2 (6 bases). The CDR3 covers 13 residues. V was trimmed by 10 bases and J by 4 bases, leaving 14 bases between them. Germline V gives CDR1 SGHVS, CDR2 FQNEAQ. This CDR3 is CATRRDSYNEQFF. DNA for the CDR3: TGTGCCACCAGGAGGGATTCATACAATGAGCAGTTCTTC.

This clonotype was detected many times. The V and J genes are TRBV7-2 and TRBJ2-3, with a tentative D call TRBD1 (6 bases). The CDR3 covers 13 residues. CDR1 SGHTA and CDR2 FQGNSA come from the germline V gene. The V gene lost 4 bases and the J gene lost 2 bases, with 7 bases spanning the gap. CDR3 region: CASSSGHTDTQYF. The CDR3 DNA sequence: TGTGCCAGCAGCTCGGGACACACAGATACGCAGTATTTT.

The table lists this clonotype with many counts. The rearrangement joins TRBV4-1 to TRBJ2-3, with TRBD1 matching 12 bases. The CDR3 runs 17 residues. V shed 0 bases, J shed 2 bases, and the junction held 3 bases outside the gene matches. Germline V lookup: CDR1 MGHRA, CDR2 YSYEKL. Here the CDR3 reads CASSQDGTGGVTDTQYF. CDR3 DNA: TGCGCCAGCAGCCAAGATGGGACAGGGGGCGTCACAGATACGCAGTATTTT.

This clonotype was detected many times. For the CDR3, the DNA is TGTGCCAGCAGCGAGCAGGAGAACCTAGAGCAGTACTTC. As protein: CASSEQENLEQYF. This chain links TRBV6-6 with TRBJ2-7; D gene uncertain. Germline V gives CDR1 MNHNY, CDR2 SVGAGI (reference sequence). The CDR3 extends over 13 amino acids. V gave up 6 bases and J gave up 7 bases, with 16 bases separating them.

This clonotype was seen just once. Given a much more abundant clone one base away, this may be a read error. The chain joins TRBV5-6 to TRBJ1-5; D ambiguous. The CDR3 contains 15 residues. V was pared by 1 base and J by 6 bases, with 14 bases between. Germline V gives CDR1 SGHDT, CDR2 YYEEEE. The CDR3 sequence: CASSLRPAFAQPQHF. CDR3 bases: TGTGCCAGCAGCTTGAGGCCGGCCTTCGCTCAGCCCCAGCATTTT. Drawing the rest from reference TRBV5-6 and TRBJ1-5, the complete variable domain is DAGVTQSPTHLIKTRGQQVTLRCSPKSGHDTVSWYQQALGQGPQFIFQYYEEEERQRGNFPDRFSGHQFPNYSSELNVNALLLGDSALYLCASSLRPAFAQPQHFGDGTRLSIL.

This clonotype was found many times. The chain is built from TRBV11-3 and TRBJ2-3, with a possible D match to TRBD1 (5 bases). Trimming pared 4 bases from V and 4 bases from J, leaving 12 bases between. Looked up from germline, CDR1 is SGHNT and CDR2 is YENEEA. The CDR3 is made up of 14 amino acids. In DNA, the CDR3 is TGTGCCAGCAGCTACCAGGGTCCCCCAGATACGCAGTATTTT. Amino acids: CASSYQGPPDTQYF.

This clonotype was found many times. This sequence joins TRBV11-3 and TRBJ2-6; D is unclear. The V end was cut by 4 bases, the J end by 3 bases, with 10 bases between. The CDR3 is 15 residues long. CDR1 is SGHNT, CDR2 YENEEA, per germline. The CDR3 DNA reads as TGTGCCAGCAGCTCCAAGGGCGGTGGGGCCAACGTCCTGACTTTC. It translates to CASSSKGGGANVLTF. The full variable domain, completed using reference TRBV11-3 and TRBJ2-6, is EAGVVQSPRYKIIEKKQPVAFWCNPISGHNTLYWYLQNLGQGPELLIRYENEEAVDDSQLPKDRFSAERLKGVDSTLKIQPAELGDSAVYLCASSSKGGGANVLTFGAGSRLTVL.

This clonotype appeared many times. J is TRBJ1-1 and V is TRBV7-2; D call uncertain. V gave up 6 bases and J gave up 4 bases, with 15 bases separating them. From germline, CDR1 is SGHTA and CDR2 FQGNSA. The CDR3 is 14 amino acids. The CDR3: CASRAVLKGTEAFF. In DNA form, the CDR3 reads TGTGCCAGCAGGGCCGTGTTGAAGGGCACTGAAGCTTTCTTT.

There are many counts of this clonotype. The CDR3 sequence is CASSLGGTGRNTEAFF. The CDR3 coding sequence is TGTGCCAGCAGCTTGGGGGGGACAGGGAGGAACACTGAAGCTTTCTTT. The chain uses TRBV5-4 and TRBJ1-1; 9 positions match TRBD1. Germline-derived CDR1 and CDR2 are SGHNT and YYREEE (reference sequence). V was clipped by 0 bases and J by 1 base; unmatched bases: 4. This CDR3 is 16 amino acids long. The entire variable domain, with the rest obtained from reference TRBV5-4 and TRBJ1-1, is as follows: ETGVTQSPTHLIKTRGQQVTLRCSSQSGHNTVSWYQQALGQGPQFIFQYYREEENGRGNFPPRFSGLQFPNYSSELNVNALELDDSALYLCASSLGGTGRNTEAFFGQGTRLTVV.

This clonotype was observed many times. The chain is built from TRBV20-1 and TRBJ2-1, with no clear D. V was clipped by 5 bases and J by 4 bases, with 15 bases between them. Germline assignment: CDR1 DFQATT and CDR2 SNEGSKA (reference sequence). The CDR3 extends over 14 amino acids. The CDR3 region is CSASVGWTYNEQFF. The CDR3, as DNA: TGCAGTGCTTCGGTGGGCTGGACGTACAATGAGCAGTTCTTC.

The sample holds many counts of this clonotype. The gene calls are TRBV6-6 and TRBJ2-3; D uncertain. The CDR3 totals 11 residues. Germline V lookup: CDR1 MNHNY, CDR2 SVGAGI (reference sequence). Between the trimmed V and J ends, which lost 8 bases and 5 bases, there was a span of 8 bases. In nucleotides, the CDR3 is TGTGCCAGCCTGACGGGAGATACGCAGTATTTT. Translation: CASLTGDTQYF.

The V and J genes are TRBV2 and TRBJ2-1; D possibly corresponds to TRBD2 (7 bases). The germline V and J ends were trimmed by 7 bases and 7 bases, with 20 bases remaining between them. CDR3 size: 15 residues. Germline values: CDR1 SNHLY, CDR2 FYNNEI. CDR3 amino acids: CASTQGRGAWNEQFF. Here the CDR3 DNA reads TGTGCCAGCACCCAAGGCCGGGGGGCCTGGAATGAGCAGTTCTTC.

The rearrangement joins TRBV14 to TRBJ2-7; TRBD2 matches at 8 bases. V lost 4 bases and J lost 4; bases outside the gene matches: 12. CDR1 and CDR2 (germline): SGHDN, FVKESK. The CDR3 sequence is 16 residues long. The CDR3 DNA reads TGTGCCAGCAGCCCGCCCGGGGGGGGGACCGGTTACGAGCAGTACTTC. This gives the protein CASSPPGGGTGYEQYF.

Many counts were recorded for this clonotype. The chain is built from TRBV29-1 and TRBJ1-1; the match to TRBD1 covers 9 bases. The CDR3 contains 13 residues. V was pared by 3 bases and J by 7 bases, with 6 bases of the junction left unmatched. Germline V CDR1 and CDR2: SQVTM, ANQGSEA. The CDR3, as DNA: TGCAGCGTTGAGGGGACAGGGCGTGGTGAAGCTTTCTTT. This encodes CSVEGTGRGEAFF.

This clonotype was recorded many times. This sequence joins TRBV5-6 and TRBJ1-5, with TRBD1 matching over 7 bases. Germline V gene lookup returns CDR1 SGHDT and CDR2 YYEEEE. The length of the CDR3 is 13 residues. V dropped 3 bases and J dropped 7; count of bases not matched to a gene: 4. The CDR3 nucleotides are TGTGCCAGCAGCTCACAGGGGAGACAGCCCCAGCATTTT. This codes for CASSSQGRQPQHF.

This clonotype has ten or more counts. The rearrangement links TRBV6-5 to TRBJ2-5, with 10 bases fitting TRBD1. V shed 6 bases, J shed 2 bases, and the junction held 9 bases outside the gene matches. The CDR3 covers 16 residues. From germline, CDR1 is MNHEY and CDR2 SVGAGI. CDR3 bases: TGTGCCAGCAGGGCGGACAGGGGGATCCGACAAGAGACCCAGTACTTC. It yields the protein CASRADRGIRQETQYF.

This clonotype was counted between two and nine times. The chain employs TRBV12-3 or TRBV12-4 and TRBJ1-5; maybe TRBD1 (6 bases). V lost 5 bases and J 1 base, leaving 12 bases between the germline ends. This CDR3 has 15 residues. CDR3 residues: CASSRGGISNQPQHF. The CDR3 DNA reads TGTGCCAGCAGTCGCGGGGGCATCAGCAATCAGCCCCAGCATTTT.

This clonotype was recorded only once. A much larger clone sits a single nucleotide away, making a read error possible. V is TRBV20-1 and J is TRBJ1-6; tentative D call: TRBD1 (6 bases). Trimming shortened V by 3 bases and J by 2 bases, and 11 bases separated the two germline ends. CDR1 is DFQATT, CDR2 SNEGSKA, per germline (reference sequence). This CDR3 region has 15 residues. CDR3 sequence (DNA): TGCAGTGCTAGTTCCAGGACAGCCTATAATTCACCCCTCCACTTT. It yields the protein CSASSRTAYNSPLHF.

The chain couples TRBV29-1 to TRBJ2-2; the match to TRBD1 covers 7 bases. After removal of 7 bases from V and 6 bases from J, the junction contained 11 bases not matched to a gene. The CDR3 contains 14 residues. Germline assignment: CDR1 SQVTM and CDR2 ANQGSEA. The CDR3 DNA reads as TGCAGCGCTACCAGGGGGATCGGTGCCGGGGAGCTGTTTTTT. Amino acid sequence: CSATRGIGAGELFF.

The chain recombines TRBV18 with TRBJ2-1; 8 nucleotides agree with TRBD1. The CDR3 extends over 16 amino acids. Trimming removed 3 bases from V and 2 bases from J; junction bases left unmatched: 6. Looked up from germline, CDR1 is KGHSH and CDR2 is LQKENI. DNA for the CDR3: TGTGCCAGCTCACCCCTGGACAGGGCGGCCTACAATGAGCAGTTCTTC. Amino acid sequence: CASSPLDRAAYNEQFF.

The chain uses TRBV5-4 and TRBJ2-3; 7 bases map to TRBD1. The V gene's germline CDR1 is SGHNT and CDR2 YYREEE (reference sequence). This CDR3 is built from 13 residues. V lost 9 bases, J lost 3 bases, and 7 bases stayed unmatched. The CDR3 region is CATQGQTTDTQYF. DNA for the CDR3: TGTGCCACCCAGGGACAGACTACAGATACGCAGTATTTT.